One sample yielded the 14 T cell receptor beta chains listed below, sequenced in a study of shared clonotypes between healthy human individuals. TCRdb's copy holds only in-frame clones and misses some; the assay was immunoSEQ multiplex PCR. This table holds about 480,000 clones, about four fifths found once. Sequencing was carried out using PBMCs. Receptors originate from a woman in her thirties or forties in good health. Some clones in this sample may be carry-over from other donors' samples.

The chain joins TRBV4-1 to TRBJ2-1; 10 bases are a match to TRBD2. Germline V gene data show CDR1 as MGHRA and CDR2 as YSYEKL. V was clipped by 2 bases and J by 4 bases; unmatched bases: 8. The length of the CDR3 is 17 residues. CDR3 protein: CASSQTSGMNGYNEQFF. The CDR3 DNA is TGCGCCAGCAGCCAAACTAGCGGGATGAATGGGTACAATGAGCAGTTCTTC.

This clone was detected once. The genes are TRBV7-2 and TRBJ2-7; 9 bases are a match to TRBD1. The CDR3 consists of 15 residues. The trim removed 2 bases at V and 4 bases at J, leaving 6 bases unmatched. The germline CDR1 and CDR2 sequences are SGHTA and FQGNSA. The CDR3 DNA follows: TGTGCCAGCAGCTTACAGGACAGGGGCCTATACGAGCAGTACTTC. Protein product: CASSLQDRGLYEQYF.

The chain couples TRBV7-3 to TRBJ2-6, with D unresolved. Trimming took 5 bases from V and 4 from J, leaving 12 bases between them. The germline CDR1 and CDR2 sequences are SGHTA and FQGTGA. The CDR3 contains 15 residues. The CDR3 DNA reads TGTGCCAGCAGCCCTGCGAGCTCCGGGGCCAACGTCCTGACTTTC. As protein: CASSPASSGANVLTF.

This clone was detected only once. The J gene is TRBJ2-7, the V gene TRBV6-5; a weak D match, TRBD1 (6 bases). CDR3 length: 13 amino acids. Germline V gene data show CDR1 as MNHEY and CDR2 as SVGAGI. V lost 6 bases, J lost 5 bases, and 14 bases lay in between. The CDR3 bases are TGTGCCAGCAGACCAGAGGGACACCACGAGCAGTACTTC. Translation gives CASRPEGHHEQYF.

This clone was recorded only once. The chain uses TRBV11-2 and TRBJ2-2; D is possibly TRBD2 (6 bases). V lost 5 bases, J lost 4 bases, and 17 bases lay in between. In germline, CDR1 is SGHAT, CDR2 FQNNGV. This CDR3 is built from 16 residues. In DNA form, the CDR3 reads TGTGCCAGCAGCCTCAACGGGGGAGCGGGCACCGGGGAGCTGTTTTTT. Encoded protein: CASSLNGGAGTGELFF.

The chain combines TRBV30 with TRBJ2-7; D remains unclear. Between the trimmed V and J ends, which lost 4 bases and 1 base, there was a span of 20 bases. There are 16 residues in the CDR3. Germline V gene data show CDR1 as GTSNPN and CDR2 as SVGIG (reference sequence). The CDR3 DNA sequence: TGTGCCTGGACCGAACGAAGCGCCCGCGGATCCTACGAGCAGTACTTC. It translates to CAWTERSARGSYEQYF.

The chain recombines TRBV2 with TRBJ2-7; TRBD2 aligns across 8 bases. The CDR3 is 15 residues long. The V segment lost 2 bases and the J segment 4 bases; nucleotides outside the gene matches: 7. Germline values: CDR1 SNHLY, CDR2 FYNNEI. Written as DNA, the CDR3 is TGTGCCAGCAGTGAAACGGGAGGGGGGTTATACGAGCAGTACTTC. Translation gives CASSETGGGLYEQYF.

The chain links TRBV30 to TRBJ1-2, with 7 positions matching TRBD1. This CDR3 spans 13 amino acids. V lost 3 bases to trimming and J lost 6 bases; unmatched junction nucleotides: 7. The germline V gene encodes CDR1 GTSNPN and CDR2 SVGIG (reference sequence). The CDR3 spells CAWRSRGIDGYTF. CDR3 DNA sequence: TGTGCCTGGAGATCCAGGGGGATTGATGGCTACACCTTC.

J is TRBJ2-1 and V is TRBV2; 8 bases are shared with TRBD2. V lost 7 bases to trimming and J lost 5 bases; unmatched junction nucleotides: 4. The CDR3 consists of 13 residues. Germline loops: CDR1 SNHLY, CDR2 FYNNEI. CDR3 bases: TGTGCCAGCATCCCACTAGCGGACAATGAGCAGTTCTTC. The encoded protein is CASIPLADNEQFF. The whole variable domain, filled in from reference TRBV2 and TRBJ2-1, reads EPEVTQTPSHQVTQMGQEVILRCVPISNHLYFYWYRQILGQKVEFLVSFYNNEISEKSEIFDDQFSVERPDGSNFTLKIRSTKLEDSAMYFCASIPLADNEQFFGPGTRLTVL.

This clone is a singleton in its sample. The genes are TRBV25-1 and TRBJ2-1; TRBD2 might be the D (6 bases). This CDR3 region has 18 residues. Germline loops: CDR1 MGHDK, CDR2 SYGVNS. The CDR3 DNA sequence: TGTACATGGAGGGTTCCAGCGGGCCGGGTAAAATCCTACAATGAGCAGTTCTTC. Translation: CTWRVPAGRVKSYNEQFF.

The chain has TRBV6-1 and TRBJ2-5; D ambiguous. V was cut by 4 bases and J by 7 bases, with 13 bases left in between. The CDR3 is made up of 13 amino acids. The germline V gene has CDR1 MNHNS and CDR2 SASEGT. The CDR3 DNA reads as TGTGCCAGCAGTGTGGATCAGCCAGCGACCCAGTACTTC. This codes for CASSVDQPATQYF.

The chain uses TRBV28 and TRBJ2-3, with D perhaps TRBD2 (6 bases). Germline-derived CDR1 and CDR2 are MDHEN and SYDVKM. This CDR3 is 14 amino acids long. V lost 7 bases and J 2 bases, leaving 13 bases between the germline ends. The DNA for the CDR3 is TGTGCCAGCAAACTCGGACTACCCACAGATACGCAGTATTTT. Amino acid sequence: CASKLGLPTDTQYF.

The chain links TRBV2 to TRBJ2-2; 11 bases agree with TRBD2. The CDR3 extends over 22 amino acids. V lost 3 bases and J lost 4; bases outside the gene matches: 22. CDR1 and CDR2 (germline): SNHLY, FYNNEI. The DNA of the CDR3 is TGTGCCAGCAGTGAGGGGGGACCGCAGCAGGGTAGCGGGAGGGCTAGCACCGGGGAGCTGTTTTTT. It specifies CASSEGGPQQGSGRASTGELFF.

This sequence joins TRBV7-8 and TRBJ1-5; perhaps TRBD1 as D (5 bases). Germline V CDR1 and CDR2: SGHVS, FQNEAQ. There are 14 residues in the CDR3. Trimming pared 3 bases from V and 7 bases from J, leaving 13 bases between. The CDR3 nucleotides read TGTGCCAGCAGCTTGGGGGGGTTTCGGCAGCCCCAGCATTTT. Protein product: CASSLGGFRQPQHF.